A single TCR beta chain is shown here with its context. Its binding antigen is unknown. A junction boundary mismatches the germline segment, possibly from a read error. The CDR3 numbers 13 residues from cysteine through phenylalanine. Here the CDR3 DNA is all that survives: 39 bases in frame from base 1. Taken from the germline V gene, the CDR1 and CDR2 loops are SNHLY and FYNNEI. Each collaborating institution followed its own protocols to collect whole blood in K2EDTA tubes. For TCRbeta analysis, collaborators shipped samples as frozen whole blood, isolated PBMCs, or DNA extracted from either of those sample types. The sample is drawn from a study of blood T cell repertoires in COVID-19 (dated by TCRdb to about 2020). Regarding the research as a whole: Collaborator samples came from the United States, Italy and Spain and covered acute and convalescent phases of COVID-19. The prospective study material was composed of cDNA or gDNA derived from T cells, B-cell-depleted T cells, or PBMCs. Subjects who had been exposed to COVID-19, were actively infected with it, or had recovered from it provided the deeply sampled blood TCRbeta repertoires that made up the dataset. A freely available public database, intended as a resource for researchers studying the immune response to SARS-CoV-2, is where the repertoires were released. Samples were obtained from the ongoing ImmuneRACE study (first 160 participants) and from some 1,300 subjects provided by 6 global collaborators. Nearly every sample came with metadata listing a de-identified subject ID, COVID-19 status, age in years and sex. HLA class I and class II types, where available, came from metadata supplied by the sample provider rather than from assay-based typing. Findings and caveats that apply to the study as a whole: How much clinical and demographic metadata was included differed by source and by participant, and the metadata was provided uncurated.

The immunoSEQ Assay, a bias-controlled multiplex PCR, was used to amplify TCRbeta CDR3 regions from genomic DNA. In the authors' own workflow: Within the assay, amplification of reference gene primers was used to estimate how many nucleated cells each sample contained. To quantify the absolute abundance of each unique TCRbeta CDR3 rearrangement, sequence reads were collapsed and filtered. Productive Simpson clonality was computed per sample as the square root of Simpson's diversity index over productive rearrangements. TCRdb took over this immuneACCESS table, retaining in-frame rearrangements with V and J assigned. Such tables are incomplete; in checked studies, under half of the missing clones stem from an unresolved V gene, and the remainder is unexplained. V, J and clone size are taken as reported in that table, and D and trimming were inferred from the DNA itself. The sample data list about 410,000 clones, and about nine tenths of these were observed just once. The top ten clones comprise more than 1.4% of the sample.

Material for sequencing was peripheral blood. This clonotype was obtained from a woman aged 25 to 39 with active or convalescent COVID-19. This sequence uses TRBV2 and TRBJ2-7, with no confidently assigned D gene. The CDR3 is CASSDAPSYGQYF. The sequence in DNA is TGTGCCAGCAGTGACGCCCCGTCGTACGGGCAGTACTTC.